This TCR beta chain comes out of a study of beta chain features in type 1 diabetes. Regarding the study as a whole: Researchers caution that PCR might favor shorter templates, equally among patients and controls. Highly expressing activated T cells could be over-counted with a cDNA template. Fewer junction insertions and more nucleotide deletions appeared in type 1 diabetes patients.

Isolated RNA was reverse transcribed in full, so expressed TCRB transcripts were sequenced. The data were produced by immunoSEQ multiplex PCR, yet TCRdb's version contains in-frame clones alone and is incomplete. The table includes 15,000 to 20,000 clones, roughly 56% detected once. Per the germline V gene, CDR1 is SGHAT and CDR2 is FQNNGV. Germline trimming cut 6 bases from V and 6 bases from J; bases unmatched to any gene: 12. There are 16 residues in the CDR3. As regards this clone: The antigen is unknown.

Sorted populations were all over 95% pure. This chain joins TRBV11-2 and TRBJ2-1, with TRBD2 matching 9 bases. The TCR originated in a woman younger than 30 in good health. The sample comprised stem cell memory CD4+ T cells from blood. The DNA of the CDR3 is TGTGCCAGCAGAGGCCCCATGCGGGAGGGGCCCAATGAGCAGTTCTTC. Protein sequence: CASRGPMREGPNEQFF.